This T cell receptor (beta chain) was sequenced in a study of T cell repertoires in cytomegalovirus infection. Across the whole study: Based on public TCR beta signatures, there were indications of CMV infection and of a matching HLA type.

This clonotype appeared many times. Antigen: not known. General observations from the study: Within the response measured ex vivo, HLA-C-restricted CMV-specific TCR beta clonotypes were dominant.

MiXCR, applied by TCRdb to the reads, yields one record per CDR3 protein. Among over 450,000 distinct CDR3 sequences, about 11% were seen once, and the ten largest hold roughly 10%. The CDR3 extends over 11 amino acids. The V gene lost 3 bases and the J gene lost 7 bases, with 6 bases spanning the gap. Germline values: CDR1 MNHNS, CDR2 SASEGT. The sequence came from a human donor in good health (CMV status not recorded). Some clones in this sample may be carry-over from other donors' samples. What was sequenced was PBMCs. The rearrangement uses TRBV6-1 and TRBJ2-5; D might be TRBD2 (6 bases). The chain's CDR3 is CASSEGGTQYF. The CDR3 DNA sequence: TGTGCCAGCAGTGAGGGGGGGACCCAGTACTTC.